Below are 32 T cell receptor beta chains sequenced from a single sample in a study of OX40 agonist ivuxolimab in advanced cancers. Library preparation was by the immunoSEQ multiplex PCR assay. Held by TCRdb, this immuneACCESS table contains in-frame sequences only and omits some clones. Under half of the omission traces to an unresolved V gene where checked; the cause of the rest is unknown. The sample table records approximately 80,000 clones; approximately 94% of these occur just once. The ten largest account for 9.6% of the sample. The sequences come from CD4+ or CD8+ T cells sorted from blood, collected in a trial of the OX40 agonist ivuxolimab. These receptors originate from an adult with an advanced solid tumor such as melanoma, head and neck, liver or kidney cancer.

The CDR3 spells CASSHPRGEQFF. The CDR3, as DNA: TGCGCCAGCAGCCACCCAAGGGGTGAGCAGTTCTTC. The chain combines TRBV4-1 with TRBJ2-1, with a weak D call TRBD1 (5 bases). With 3 bases removed from V and 9 bases from J, the gap between germline ends came to 9 bases. The CDR3 sequence is 12 residues long. Germline CDR1 is MGHRA and CDR2 is YSYEKL.

The DNA for the CDR3 is TGTGCCAGCAGCGTAGCAGCGGGGGGGTCACACAATGAGCAGTTCTTC. Its protein is CASSVAAGGSHNEQFF. The chain couples TRBV9 to TRBJ2-1, with 10 bases identical to TRBD2. This CDR3 comprises 16 residues. Germline values: CDR1 SGDLS, CDR2 YYNGEE. V was clipped by 0 bases and J by 5 bases; unmatched bases: 5.

V gene TRBV6-5 combines with J gene TRBJ2-5; 8 nucleotides match TRBD2. The V and J ends lost 8 bases and 5 bases, in that order; junction bases with no gene match: 7. The germline gives CDR1 MNHEY, CDR2 SVGAGI. The CDR3 extends over 13 amino acids. For the CDR3, the DNA is TGTGCCAGCGGGCGGACTAGCTGGGAGACCCAGTACTTC. The encoded protein is CASGRTSWETQYF.

V usage is TRBV19 and J usage is TRBJ2-7; tentatively, D is TRBD2 (6 bases). V was shortened by 4 bases and J by 6 bases, with 13 bases between the two germline ends. From germline, CDR1 is LNHDA and CDR2 SQIVND (reference sequence). This CDR3 is 13 amino acids long. This chain's CDR3 is CASSTGGPVEQYF. In nucleotides, the CDR3 is TGTGCCAGTAGTACAGGAGGGCCGGTCGAGCAGTACTTC.

This chain links TRBV6-6 with TRBJ2-7; D perhaps matches TRBD1 (6 bases). CDR1 is MNHNY, CDR2 SVGAGI, per germline (reference sequence). CDR3 size: 15 residues. The V and J ends lost 5 bases and 3 bases respectively, with 17 bases between them. The CDR3 DNA sequence: TGTGCCAGCAGTCCCCTGGACAGCAGACTCTACGAGCAGTACTTC. Protein sequence: CASSPLDSRLYEQYF.

The chain is built from TRBV5-1 and TRBJ2-3; D gene ambiguous. V lost 3 bases, J lost 5 bases, and 22 bases lay in between. This CDR3 has 17 amino acids. Germline V gene sequence: CDR1 SGHRS, CDR2 YFSETQ. The chain's CDR3 is CASSSLPPILTRDTQYF. DNA of the CDR3: TGCGCCAGCAGCTCCCTGCCGCCAATCCTGACACGAGATACGCAGTATTTT.

The chain links TRBV7-9 to TRBJ1-1; D ambiguous. V was cut by 8 bases and J by 5 bases, with 12 bases left in between. The CDR3 is 12 amino acids. Germline V gives CDR1 SEHNR, CDR2 FQNEAQ (reference sequence). The CDR3 loop is CASGRTETEAFF. CDR3 coding DNA: TGTGCCAGCGGGAGAACGGAAACTGAAGCTTTCTTT.

The chain employs TRBV28 and TRBJ2-3; D remains ambiguous. Germline CDR1 is MDHEN and CDR2 is SYDVKM. Deletions cut 6 bases from V and 5 bases from J, with 9 bases between. This CDR3 comprises 12 residues. The CDR3 protein is CASSLIGDTQYF. In DNA form, the CDR3 reads TGTGCCAGCAGCCTTATTGGAGATACGCAGTATTTT. The full variable domain, its missing parts supplied by reference TRBV28 and TRBJ2-3, is DVKVTQSSRYLVKRTGEKVFLECVQDMDHENMFWYRQDPGLGLRLIYFSYDVKMKEKGDIPEGYSVSREKKERFSLILESASTNQTSMYLCASSLIGDTQYFGPGTRLTVL.

This chain uses TRBV11-2 with TRBJ1-1; D is unclear. The CDR3 has 14 residues. V shed 4 bases and J shed 6 bases, with 15 bases lying between them. Germline V lookup: CDR1 SGHAT, CDR2 FQNNGV. CDR3 bases: TGTGCCAGCAGCTACGGGAGGTCGACATCTGAAGCTTTCTTT. Encoded protein: CASSYGRSTSEAFF.

The chain employs TRBV28 and TRBJ1-2; D unresolved. Trimming left V 1 base short and J 0 bases short, with 3 bases between. Germline loops: CDR1 MDHEN, CDR2 SYDVKM. This CDR3 spans 13 amino acids. For the CDR3, the DNA is TGTGCCAGCAGTTTATCAGCTAACTATGGCTACACCTTC. Translation: CASSLSANYGYTF.

CDR3 nucleotide sequence: TGTGCCAGCAGCTTAGGTCGCCTCAGAAGGGGAAACACCATATATTTT. This encodes CASSLGRLRRGNTIYF. This chain connects TRBV13 to TRBJ1-3; the D is unclear. The V and J ends lost 0 bases and 4 bases respectively, with 13 bases between them. Looked up from germline, CDR1 is PRHDT and CDR2 is FYEKMQ (reference sequence). This CDR3 is 16 amino acids long.

This clone has a single count. The V call is TRBV6-1, the J call TRBJ2-3; 9 bases are shared with TRBD2. Germline trimming cut 6 bases from V and 2 bases from J; bases unmatched to any gene: 6. Germline lookup yields CDR1 MNHNS and CDR2 SASEGT. The CDR3 covers 15 residues. The CDR3 loop is CASSPIAGDTDTQYF. CDR3 bases: TGTGCCAGCAGCCCAATAGCGGGGGACACAGATACGCAGTATTTT.

The chain joins TRBV6-4 to TRBJ1-6; D gene unclear. Per germline, CDR1 MRHNA and CDR2 SNTAGT. V was clipped by 2 bases and J by 10 bases, with 9 bases between them. The CDR3 loop spans 13 amino acids. CDR3 nucleotide sequence: TGTGCCAGCAGTGACGAGGCGACATCACCCCTCCACTTT. It translates to CASSDEATSPLHF.

This chain connects TRBV9 to TRBJ1-5, with TRBD1 as a possible D gene (5 bases). V was clipped by 4 bases and J by 6 bases, with 14 bases between them. This CDR3 region has 14 residues. Per germline, CDR1 SGDLS and CDR2 YYNGEE. The DNA of the CDR3 is TGTGCCAGCAGCACGGGCGGGGGGACTCAGCCCCAGCATTTT. Translated, it gives CASSTGGGTQPQHF.

The CDR3 reads CASSLVGQGARTYEQYF. Written as DNA, the CDR3 is TGTGCCAGCAGCTTAGTGGGACAGGGGGCTAGGACCTACGAGCAGTACTTC. The chain is built from TRBV7-6 and TRBJ2-7; 12 nucleotides line up with TRBD1. Germline trimming cut 1 base from V and 2 bases from J; bases unmatched to any gene: 6. This CDR3 has 17 residues. Germline values: CDR1 SGHVS, CDR2 FNYEAQ.

The chain recombines TRBV4-1 with TRBJ2-1, with unresolved D. The CDR3 spans 11 residues. Germline CDR1 MGHRA, CDR2 YSYEKL. V was clipped by 1 base and J by 8 bases, with 3 bases between them. The CDR3 region has the DNA TGCGCCAGCAGCCAAGGGGATGAGCAGTTCTTC. Protein product: CASSQGDEQFF.

As DNA, the CDR3 is TGTGCCAGCAGCCACGGTATTACTGAAGCTTTCTTT. It yields the protein CASSHGITEAFF. The chain joins TRBV28 to TRBJ1-1; D call uncertain. In germline, CDR1 is MDHEN, CDR2 SYDVKM. Trimming cost V 6 bases and J 5 bases, with 10 bases left between them. This CDR3 has 12 amino acids.

The V call is TRBV27, the J call TRBJ2-7, with D perhaps given as TRBD1 or TRBD2 (5 bases each). Trimming took 5 bases from V and 5 from J, leaving 13 bases between them. The CDR3 has 13 residues. Germline values: CDR1 MNHEY, CDR2 SMNVEV (reference sequence). CDR3 DNA: TGTGCCAGCAGTACCGAGGGGTTCGACGAGCAGTACTTC. It codes for CASSTEGFDEQYF.

J is TRBJ2-6 and V is TRBV28; 9 bases align to TRBD1. Per germline, CDR1 MDHEN and CDR2 SYDVKM. There are 17 residues in the CDR3. V was clipped by 3 bases and J by 7 bases; unmatched bases: 10. CDR3 in DNA: TGTGCCAGCAGTTTTGGGACAGGGACGTGGGTCGCCAACGTCCTGACTTTC. It specifies CASSFGTGTWVANVLTF.

CDR3 protein: CASSLGPAGELFF. Here the CDR3 DNA reads TGTGCCAGCAGCTTGGGGCCTGCCGGGGAGCTGTTTTTT. The rearrangement links TRBV5-6 to TRBJ2-2, with D unclear. Germline assignment: CDR1 SGHDT and CDR2 YYEEEE. V was trimmed by 0 bases and J by 6 bases, leaving 6 bases between them. The CDR3 runs to 13 residues.

The genes are TRBV25-1 and TRBJ1-3, with D tentatively TRBD1 (5 bases). Germline V gives CDR1 MGHDK, CDR2 SYGVNS. This CDR3 has 17 amino acids. Trimming removed 0 bases at V and 4 bases at J, with 16 bases between. In DNA form, the CDR3 reads TGTGCCAGCAGTGAATACTCCGACAGAAGGAGAGGAAACACCATATATTTT. It is translated as CASSEYSDRRRGNTIYF.

The chain uses TRBV27 and TRBJ2-7; 7 positions match TRBD2. The CDR3 contains 14 residues. Trimming removed 2 bases from V and 2 bases from J; junction bases left unmatched: 3. CDR1 and CDR2 from the germline V gene are MNHEY and SMNVEV (reference sequence). The CDR3 DNA sequence: TGTGCCAGCAGTTTAAGGGCGGGGGCCTACGAGCAGTACTTC. Amino acids: CASSLRAGAYEQYF.

J is TRBJ2-1 and V is TRBV7-9, with 10 positions matching TRBD2. Germline V gene data show CDR1 as SEHNR and CDR2 as FQNEAQ (reference sequence). This CDR3 contains 16 residues. J lost 8 bases, V lost 5 bases, and 12 bases had no gene match. The CDR3 sequence is CASSPASGRAFYEQFF. CDR3 in DNA: TGTGCCAGCAGCCCCGCCAGCGGGAGGGCTTTCTATGAGCAGTTCTTC.

This chain uses TRBV27 with TRBJ2-7; 11 nucleotides align to TRBD2. V trimming: 7 bases; J trimming: 1 base; junction bases outside the gene matches: 9. Germline CDR1 is MNHEY and CDR2 is SMNVEV (reference sequence). This CDR3 spans 16 amino acids. The CDR3 coding sequence is TGTGCCAGCACAACCGCTAGCGGGAGGTCGTCCTACGAGCAGTACTTC. Its protein product is CASTTASGRSSYEQYF.

V is TRBV29-1 and J is TRBJ2-7; 7 positions agree with TRBD1. V lost 0 bases and J lost 4; bases outside the gene matches: 3. The CDR3 contains 13 residues. Germline loops: CDR1 SQVTM, CDR2 ANQGSEA. CDR3 loop: CSVEEDRSYEQYF. The CDR3 nucleotides are TGCAGCGTTGAAGAGGACAGGAGTTACGAGCAGTACTTC.

The chain recombines TRBV19 with TRBJ1-3; no reliable D call. CDR1 and CDR2 from the germline V gene are LNHDA and SQIVND (reference sequence). The CDR3 is made up of 14 amino acids. The V gene lost 4 bases and the J gene lost 0 bases, with 7 bases spanning the gap. CDR3 nucleotide sequence: TGTGCCAGTAGTACGTACGACTCTGGAAACACCATATATTTT. It yields the protein CASSTYDSGNTIYF.

The chain is built from TRBV9 and TRBJ1-2; no reliable D call. The CDR3 sequence is 16 residues long. Trimming took 3 bases from V and 2 from J, leaving 17 bases between them. The germline CDR1 and CDR2 sequences are SGDLS and YYNGEE. CDR3 sequence reads: CASSEPLGSVNYGYTF. DNA of the CDR3: TGTGCCAGCAGCGAACCCCTTGGGAGCGTCAACTATGGCTACACCTTC.

J is TRBJ2-1 and V is TRBV5-1; D might be TRBD1 or TRBD2, each matching 6 bases. Deletions cut 6 bases from V and 0 bases from J, with 13 bases between. The CDR3 runs 15 residues. Germline values: CDR1 SGHRS, CDR2 YFSETQ. CDR3: CASTFGGGSYNEQFF. The CDR3 DNA reads TGCGCCAGCACCTTTGGAGGGGGCTCCTACAATGAGCAGTTCTTC.

The rearrangement links TRBV5-1 to TRBJ1-2; 7 bases are shared with TRBD1. The germline gives CDR1 SGHRS, CDR2 YFSETQ. This CDR3 region has 15 residues. The junction had 12 bases not matched to a gene; V was cut back by 2 bases and J by 8 bases. CDR3 DNA: TGCGCCAGCAGCTTAATGGATGGGACAGCTAGGGGCTACACCTTC. It codes for CASSLMDGTARGYTF.

The CDR3 loop is CASSDPTWGHQQADTQYF. The CDR3 region has the DNA TGTGCCAGCAGTGATCCTACTTGGGGTCACCAGCAGGCAGATACGCAGTATTTT. J is TRBJ2-3 and V is TRBV6-1; D is unclear. Germline lookup yields CDR1 MNHNS and CDR2 SASEGT. The ends were cut back, 3 bases at V and 4 bases at J, with 23 bases in the middle. The CDR3 is made up of 18 amino acids.

Details on this clone: Other DNA sequences from this sample encode an identical CDR3 as well. This chain connects TRBV18 to TRBJ2-2; D gene unclear. Trimming took off 3 bases at V and 4 bases at J, with 3 bases between the two ends. CDR1 is KGHSH, CDR2 LQKENI, per germline. The CDR3 runs to 12 residues. The DNA of the CDR3 is TGTGCCAGCTCACCTGGCACCGGGGAGCTGTTTTTT. This sequence encodes CASSPGTGELFF.

The J gene is TRBJ2-1, the V gene TRBV12-5; D is ambiguous. Per the germline V gene, CDR1 is LGHNT and CDR2 is FRNRAP. The CDR3 consists of 14 residues. V gave up 2 bases and J gave up 7 bases, with 12 bases separating them. DNA of the CDR3: TGTGCTAGTGGTTTGCCTGGCCAGGAAAATGAGCAGTTCTTC. Protein product: CASGLPGQENEQFF.